Listed here is a single TCR beta chain. The data were obtained in a study of T cell changes during pregnancy in multiple sclerosis. TCRdb keeps only in-frame clones here, not all; method: immunoSEQ multiplex PCR. Among about 97,000 clones, 90% were seen once, and the ten largest hold over 0.6%. This sample comprised peripheral blood, obtained in the second trimester of pregnancy. The source of this sequence is a female donor in good health, enrolled as a control in a pregnancy study.

The CDR3 protein is CASSSRLGTSGRAQETQYF. The CDR3 region has the DNA TGTGCCAGCAGTTCCCGCCTAGGGACTAGCGGGAGGGCCCAGGAGACCCAGTACTTC. V usage is TRBV28 and J usage is TRBJ2-5; TRBD2 matches at 16 bases. Germline CDR1 reads MDHEN; CDR2 reads SYDVKM. There are 19 residues in the CDR3. With 4 bases clipped from V and 5 bases from J, the junction kept 13 bases outside the gene matches.